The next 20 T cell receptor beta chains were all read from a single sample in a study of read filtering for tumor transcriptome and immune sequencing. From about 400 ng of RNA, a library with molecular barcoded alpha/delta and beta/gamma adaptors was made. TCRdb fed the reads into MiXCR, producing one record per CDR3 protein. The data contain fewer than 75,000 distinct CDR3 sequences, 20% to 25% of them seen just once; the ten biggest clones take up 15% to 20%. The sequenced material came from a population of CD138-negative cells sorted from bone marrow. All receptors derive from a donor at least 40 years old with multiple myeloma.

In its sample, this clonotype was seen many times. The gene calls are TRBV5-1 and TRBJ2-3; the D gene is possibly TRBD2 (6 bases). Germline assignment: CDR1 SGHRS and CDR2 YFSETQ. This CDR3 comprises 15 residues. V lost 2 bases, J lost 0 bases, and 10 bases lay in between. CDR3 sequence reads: CASSFGAGSTDTQYF. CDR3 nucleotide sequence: TGCGCCAGCAGCTTTGGCGCGGGGAGCACAGATACGCAGTATTTT. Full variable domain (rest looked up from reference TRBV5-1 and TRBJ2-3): KAGVTQTPRYLIKTRGQQVTLSCSPISGHRSVSWYQQTPGQGLQFLFEYFSETQRNKGNFPGRFSGRQFSNSRSEMNVSTLELGDSALYLCASSFGAGSTDTQYFGPGTRLTVL.

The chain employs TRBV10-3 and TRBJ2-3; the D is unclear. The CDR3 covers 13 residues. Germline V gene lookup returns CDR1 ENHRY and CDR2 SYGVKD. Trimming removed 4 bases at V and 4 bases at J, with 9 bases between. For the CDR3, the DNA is TGTGCCATCAGTGTTGGGCCTCCAGATACGCAGTATTTT. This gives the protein CAISVGPPDTQYF.

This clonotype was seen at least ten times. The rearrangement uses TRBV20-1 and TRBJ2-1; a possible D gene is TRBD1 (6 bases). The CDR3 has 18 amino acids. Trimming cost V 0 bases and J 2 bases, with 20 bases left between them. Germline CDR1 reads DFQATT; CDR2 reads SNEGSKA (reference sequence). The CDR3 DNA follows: TGCAGTGCTAGAGATATCAGGGGACGGAACCACCCCTACAATGAGCAGTTCTTC. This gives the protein CSARDIRGRNHPYNEQFF.

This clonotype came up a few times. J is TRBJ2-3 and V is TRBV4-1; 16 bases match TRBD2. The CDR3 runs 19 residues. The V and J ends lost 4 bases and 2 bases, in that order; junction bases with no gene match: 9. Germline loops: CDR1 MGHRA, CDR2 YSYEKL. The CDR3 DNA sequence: TGCGCCAGCAGCCTCGGGACTAGCGGGGGGGCGGTAAACACAGATACGCAGTATTTT. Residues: CASSLGTSGGAVNTDTQYF.

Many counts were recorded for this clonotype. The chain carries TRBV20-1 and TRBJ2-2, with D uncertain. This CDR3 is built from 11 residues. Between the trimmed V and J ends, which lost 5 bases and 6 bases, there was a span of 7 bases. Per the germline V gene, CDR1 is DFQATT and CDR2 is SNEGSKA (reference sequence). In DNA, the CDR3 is TGCAGTGCTGGGGTGGCCGGGGAGCTGTTTTTT. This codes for CSAGVAGELFF.

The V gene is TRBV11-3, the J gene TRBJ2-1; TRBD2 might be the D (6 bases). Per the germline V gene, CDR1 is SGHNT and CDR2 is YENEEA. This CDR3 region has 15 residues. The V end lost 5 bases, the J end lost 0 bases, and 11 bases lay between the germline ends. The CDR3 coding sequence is TGTGCCAGCAGCCGGGGGATGGGCTCCTACAATGAGCAGTTCTTC. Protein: CASSRGMGSYNEQFF.

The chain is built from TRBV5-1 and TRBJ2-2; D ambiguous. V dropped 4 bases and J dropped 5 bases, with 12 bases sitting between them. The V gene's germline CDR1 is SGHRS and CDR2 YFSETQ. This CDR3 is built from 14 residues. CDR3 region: CASSPRTPTGELFF. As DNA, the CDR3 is TGCGCCAGCAGCCCCCGGACCCCAACCGGGGAGCTGTTTTTT.

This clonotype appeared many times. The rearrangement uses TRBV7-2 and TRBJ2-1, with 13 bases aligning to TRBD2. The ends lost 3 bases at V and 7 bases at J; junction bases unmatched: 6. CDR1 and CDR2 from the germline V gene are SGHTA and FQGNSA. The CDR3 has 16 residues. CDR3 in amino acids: CASSFGLAGVRNEQFF. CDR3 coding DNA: TGTGCCAGCAGCTTTGGACTAGCGGGGGTTAGGAATGAGCAGTTCTTC.

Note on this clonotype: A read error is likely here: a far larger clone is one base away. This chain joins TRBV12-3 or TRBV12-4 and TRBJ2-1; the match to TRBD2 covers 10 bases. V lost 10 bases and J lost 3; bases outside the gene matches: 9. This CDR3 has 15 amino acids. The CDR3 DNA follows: TGTGCCATCTCCCCCAGCGGGGGGGTCTACAATGAGCAGTTCTTC. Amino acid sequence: CAISPSGGVYNEQFF.

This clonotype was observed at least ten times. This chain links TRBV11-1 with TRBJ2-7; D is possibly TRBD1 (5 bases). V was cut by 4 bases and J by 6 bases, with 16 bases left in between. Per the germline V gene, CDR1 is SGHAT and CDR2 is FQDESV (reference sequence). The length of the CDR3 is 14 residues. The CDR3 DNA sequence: TGTGCCAGCAGCTCATCAGGGTCCTATGGCGAGCAGTACTTC. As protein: CASSSSGSYGEQYF.

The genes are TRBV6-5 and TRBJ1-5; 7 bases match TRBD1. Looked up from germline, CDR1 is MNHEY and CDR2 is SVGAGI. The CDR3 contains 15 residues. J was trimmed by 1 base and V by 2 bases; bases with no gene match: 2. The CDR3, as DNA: TGTGCCAGCAGTTACGACAGGGCGAGCAATCAGCCCCAGCATTTT. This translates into CASSYDRASNQPQHF.

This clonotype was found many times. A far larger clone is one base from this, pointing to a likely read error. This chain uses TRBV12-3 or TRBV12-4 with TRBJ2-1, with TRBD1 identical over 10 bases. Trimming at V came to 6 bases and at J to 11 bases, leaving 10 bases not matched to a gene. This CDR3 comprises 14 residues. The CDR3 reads CASSRWDRGNKQFF. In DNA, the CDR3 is TGTGCCAGCAGCCGCTGGGACAGGGGTAATAAGCAGTTCTTC.

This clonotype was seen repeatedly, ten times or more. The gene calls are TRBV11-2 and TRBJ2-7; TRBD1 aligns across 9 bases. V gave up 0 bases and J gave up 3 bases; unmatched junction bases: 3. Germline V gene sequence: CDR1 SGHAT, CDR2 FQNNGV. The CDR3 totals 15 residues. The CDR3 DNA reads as TGTGCCAGCAGCTTAGAGGGACAGGGTGTCTACGAGCAGTACTTC. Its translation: CASSLEGQGVYEQYF. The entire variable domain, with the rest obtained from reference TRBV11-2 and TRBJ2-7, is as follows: EAGVAQSPRYKIIEKRQSVAFWCNPISGHATLYWYQQILGQGPKLLIQFQNNGVVDDSQLPKDRFSAERLKGVDSTLKIQPAKLEDSAVYLCASSLEGQGVYEQYFGPGTRLTVT.

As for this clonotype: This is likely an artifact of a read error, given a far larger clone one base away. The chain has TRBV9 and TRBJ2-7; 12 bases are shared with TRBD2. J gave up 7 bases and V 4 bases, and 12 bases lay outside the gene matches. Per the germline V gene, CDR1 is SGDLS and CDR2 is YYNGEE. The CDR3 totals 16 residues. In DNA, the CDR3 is TGTGCCAGCAGCTCCAGGACTAGCGGGGTCCACAATGAGCAGTACTTC. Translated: CASSSRTSGVHNEQYF.

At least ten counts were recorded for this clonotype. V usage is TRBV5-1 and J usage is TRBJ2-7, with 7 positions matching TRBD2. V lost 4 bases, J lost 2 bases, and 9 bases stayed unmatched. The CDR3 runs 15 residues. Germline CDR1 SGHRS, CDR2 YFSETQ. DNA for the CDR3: TGCGCCAGCAGCGGCCGGTCTAGCGGTCCCTACGAGCAGTACTTC. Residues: CASSGRSSGPYEQYF.

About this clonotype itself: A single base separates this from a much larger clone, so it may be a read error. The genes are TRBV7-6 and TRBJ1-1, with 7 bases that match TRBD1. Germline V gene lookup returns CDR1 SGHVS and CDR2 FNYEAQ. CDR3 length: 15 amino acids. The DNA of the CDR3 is TGTACCAGCAGCCCAGGGACAGCGATGAACACTGAAGCTTTCTTT. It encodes CTSSPGTAMNTEAFF.

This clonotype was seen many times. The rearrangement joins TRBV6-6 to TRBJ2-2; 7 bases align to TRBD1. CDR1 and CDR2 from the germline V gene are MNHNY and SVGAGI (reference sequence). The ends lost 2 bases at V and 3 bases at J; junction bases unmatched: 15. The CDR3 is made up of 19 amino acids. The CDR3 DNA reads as TGTGCCAGCAGTTACGGTCCAGGGGGTTCAAAAAGGGACACCGGGGAGCTGTTTTTT. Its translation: CASSYGPGGSKRDTGELFF.

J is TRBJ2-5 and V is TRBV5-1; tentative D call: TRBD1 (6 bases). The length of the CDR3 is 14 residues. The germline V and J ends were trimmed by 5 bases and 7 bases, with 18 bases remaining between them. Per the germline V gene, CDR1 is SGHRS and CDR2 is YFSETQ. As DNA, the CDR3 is TGCGCCAGCAGACCGGACAGTCCGATCGGGACCCAGTACTTC. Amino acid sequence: CASRPDSPIGTQYF.

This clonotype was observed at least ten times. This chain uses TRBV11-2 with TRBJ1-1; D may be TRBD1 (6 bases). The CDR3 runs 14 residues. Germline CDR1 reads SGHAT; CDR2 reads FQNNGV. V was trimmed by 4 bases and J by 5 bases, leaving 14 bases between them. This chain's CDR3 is CASSSGGGRTEAFF. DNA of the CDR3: TGTGCCAGCAGCTCCGGGGGGGGGCGGACTGAAGCTTTCTTT.

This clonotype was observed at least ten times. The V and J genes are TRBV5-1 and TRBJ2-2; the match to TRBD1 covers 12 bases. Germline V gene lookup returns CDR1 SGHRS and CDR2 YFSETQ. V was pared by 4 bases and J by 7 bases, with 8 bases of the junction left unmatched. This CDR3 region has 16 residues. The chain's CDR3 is CASSPGTGGRDGELFF. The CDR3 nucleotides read TGCGCCAGCAGCCCCGGGACAGGGGGCCGGGACGGGGAGCTGTTTTTT.